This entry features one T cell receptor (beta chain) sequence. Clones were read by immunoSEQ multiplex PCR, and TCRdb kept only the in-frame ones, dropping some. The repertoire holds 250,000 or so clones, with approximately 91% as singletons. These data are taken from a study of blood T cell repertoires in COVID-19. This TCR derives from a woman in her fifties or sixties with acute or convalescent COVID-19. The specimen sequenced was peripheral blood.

CDR3 nucleotides: TGTGCCAGTAGCATCACCGGGATCACAGATACGCAGTATTTT. This sequence encodes CASSITGITDTQYF. The rearrangement uses TRBV19 and TRBJ2-3; D possibly corresponds to TRBD2 (5 bases). The CDR3 has 14 amino acids. The V end lost 6 bases, the J end lost 2 bases, and 12 bases lay between the germline ends. Germline V gene data show CDR1 as LNHDA and CDR2 as SQIVND (reference sequence).